The next 7 T cell receptor beta chains were all read from a single sample in a study of early T cells in non-severe SARS-CoV-2 infection. One entry per CDR3 protein, called by TCRdb with MiXCR from the 5' RACE reads. The data contain 53,000 or so distinct CDR3 sequences, about 7.8% of them singletons. The sequenced sample consisted of whole blood. These receptors were obtained from an adult who was a healthcare worker with PCR-confirmed SARS-CoV-2 infection or an uninfected control (not recorded which).

This clonotype was seen more than once but under ten times. This chain links TRBV14 with TRBJ1-2; D is ambiguous. In germline, CDR1 is SGHDN, CDR2 FVKESK. V lost 0 bases and J lost 4, with 6 bases in between. The CDR3 is made up of 13 amino acids. CDR3 sequence: CASSQDFGYGYTF. CDR3 nucleotide sequence: TGTGCCAGCAGCCAAGATTTCGGCTATGGCTACACCTTC.

This clonotype was counted only a few times. This chain links TRBV7-6 with TRBJ1-3; TRBD1 matches 9 bases. V shed 9 bases and J 0 bases; nucleotides not matched to a gene: 9. Germline-derived CDR1 and CDR2 are SGHVS and FNYEAQ. The CDR3 consists of 16 residues. In nucleotides, the CDR3 is TGTGCCAGTTGGACAGGGGCGCTCCTCTCTGGAAACACCATATATTTT. Translating it yields CASWTGALLSGNTIYF.

V gene TRBV5-4 combines with J gene TRBJ1-1; 7 bases line up with TRBD1. V shed 4 bases and J 11 bases; nucleotides not matched to a gene: 8. The CDR3 has 12 residues. Germline lookup yields CDR1 SGHNT and CDR2 YYREEE (reference sequence). This CDR3 is CASSPDRVMAFF. CDR3 coding DNA: TGTGCCAGCAGCCCCGACAGGGTTATGGCTTTCTTT. Combining the CDR3 with reference TRBV5-4 and TRBJ1-1 gives the whole variable domain ETGVTQSPTHLIKTRGQQVTLRCSSQSGHNTVSWYQQALGQGPQFIFQYYREEENGRGNFPPRFSGLQFPNYSSELNVNALELDDSALYLCASSPDRVMAFFGQGTRLTVV.

This clonotype turned up a few times. The chain is built from TRBV7-8 and TRBJ2-3; D remains unclear. Germline V gene lookup returns CDR1 SGHVS and CDR2 FQNEAQ. V gave up 2 bases and J gave up 2 bases, with 11 bases separating them. The CDR3 is made up of 15 amino acids. CDR3 in amino acids: CASSLNNLITDTQYF. The CDR3 nucleotides are TGTGCCAGCAGCTTAAATAACCTGATCACAGATACGCAGTATTTT.

In its sample, this clonotype was seen many times. V is TRBV16 and J is TRBJ1-5; TRBD1 matches at 7 bases. The germline gives CDR1 KGHSY, CDR2 FQNENV. The CDR3 contains 16 residues. Germline trimming cut 2 bases from V and 3 bases from J; bases unmatched to any gene: 7. DNA for the CDR3: TGTGCCAGCAGCCAAGGGGAGGGGGCGTTCAATCAGCCCCAGCATTTT. As protein: CASSQGEGAFNQPQHF.

At least ten counts were recorded for this clonotype. V is TRBV10-1 and J is TRBJ2-2, with TRBD1 as a possible D gene (5 bases). Germline CDR1 and CDR2: WNHNN and SYGVQD (reference sequence). The CDR3 loop spans 14 amino acids. Trimming removed 4 bases from V and 1 base from J, with 7 bases in between. CDR3 residues: CASSAGQNTGELFF. Written as DNA, the CDR3 is TGCGCCAGCAGTGCCGGACAGAACACCGGGGAGCTGTTTTTT.

This clonotype appeared many times. This chain joins TRBV29-1 and TRBJ1-3; 7 bases agree with TRBD1. The CDR3 consists of 11 residues. The germline CDR1 and CDR2 sequences are SQVTM and ANQGSEA. V trimming: 6 bases; J trimming: 4 bases; junction bases outside the gene matches: 0. CDR3 nucleotides: TGCAGCGTGGACAGGGGAAACACCATATATTTT. Amino acids: CSVDRGNTIYF.